Each of the 27 T cell receptor beta chains below was sequenced from the same sample in a study of post-analysis software for immune sequencing data (dated by TCRdb to 2015 to 2017). Summary of the overall study and its limitations: Patients showed significantly higher frequencies than controls for about 5 TRBV segments, among them TRBV5-6, TRBV5-1 and TRBV20-1.

Libraries were built with PCR. The reads were generated on an Illumina HiSeq 2500. To reduce PCR and sequencing biases, unique molecular identifiers were built into the TCR beta cDNA libraries. TCRdb applied fastp at Q25 and MiXCR to the public reads, then kept only in-frame beta chains. A single entry per CDR3 protein holds the most common genes and DNA from its merged rows. This sample lists roughly 620,000 distinct CDR3 sequences; roughly 40% were detected once. Clones ranked in the top ten supply 1.7% of the sample. Their antigens remain unidentified. Input material: blood. These receptors all stem from a girl aged 10-17 years with multiple sclerosis.

This chain connects TRBV20-1 to TRBJ2-2; tentative D call: TRBD2 (7 bases). The CDR3 is 15 residues long. Germline CDR1 DFQATT, CDR2 SNEGSKA (reference sequence). V lost 5 bases and J 3 bases, leaving 16 bases between the germline ends. The CDR3 nucleotides read TGCAGTGCTCCCGGCGGGGGCGCGGACACCGGGGAGCTGTTTTTT. Encoded protein: CSAPGGGADTGELFF.

In its sample, this clonotype was seen a few times. The chain combines TRBV29-1 with TRBJ2-5; the match to TRBD1 covers 10 bases. The V and J ends lost 2 bases and 5 bases, in that order; junction bases with no gene match: 2. There are 13 residues in the CDR3. Germline CDR1 and CDR2: SQVTM and ANQGSEA. This CDR3 is CSVERDRGETQYF. For the CDR3, the DNA is TGCAGCGTTGAAAGGGACAGGGGTGAGACCCAGTACTTC. Supplemented by reference TRBV29-1 and TRBJ2-5, the full variable domain reads SAVISQKPSRDICQRGTSLTIQCQVDSQVTMMFWYRQQPGQSLTLIATANQGSEATYESGFVIDKFPISRPNLTFSTLTVSNMSPEDSSIYLCSVERDRGETQYFGPGTRLLVL.

The chain recombines TRBV5-6 with TRBJ2-7, with TRBD1 matching over 7 bases. The CDR3 loop spans 13 amino acids. Trimming cost V 5 bases and J 10 bases; bases outside gene matches: 12. Germline CDR1 and CDR2: SGHDT and YYEEEE. The CDR3 DNA is TGTGCCAGCAGTCGGGACAGAAAAGAGGCCCAGTACTTC. Amino acid sequence: CASSRDRKEAQYF.

This clonotype was counted between two and nine times. V and J are TRBV6-6 and TRBJ1-2, with D possibly TRBD1 on 5 matching bases. The CDR3 is 13 amino acids. Germline assignment: CDR1 MNHNY and CDR2 SVGAGI (reference sequence). V was cut by 7 bases and J by 7 bases, with 16 bases left in between. CDR3 DNA: TGTGCCAGCACCACGTCGGGGGATGGTGGCTACACCTTC. Protein product: CASTTSGDGGYTF.

V usage is TRBV12-3 or TRBV12-4 and J usage is TRBJ1-1; tentatively, D is TRBD1 (5 bases). V dropped 8 bases and J dropped 8 bases, with 18 bases sitting between them. This CDR3 comprises 13 residues. The CDR3 here is CASGGWAPAEAFF. CDR3 coding DNA: TGTGCCAGCGGGGGGTGGGCTCCCGCCGAAGCTTTCTTT.

Only one count was recorded for this clonotype. This chain uses TRBV12-3 or TRBV12-4 with TRBJ2-7, with 8 bases that match TRBD2. This CDR3 has 15 amino acids. V lost 5 bases, J lost 0 bases, and 6 bases stayed unmatched. For the CDR3, the DNA is TGTGCCAGCAGTCCGGCCGGGACTAGCTCCTACGAGCAGTACTTC. The encoded protein is CASSPAGTSSYEQYF.

This clonotype was counted between two and nine times. The chain carries TRBV6-1 and TRBJ2-3; 7 positions agree with TRBD2. This CDR3 comprises 16 residues. The V gene's germline CDR1 is MNHNS and CDR2 SASEGT. V shed 6 bases and J 0 bases; nucleotides not matched to a gene: 9. The DNA for the CDR3 is TGTGCCAGCAGGTTGGGAGGGTCACGGAGCACAGATACGCAGTATTTT. Its protein is CASRLGGSRSTDTQYF.

This clonotype turned up a few times. The chain is built from TRBV3-1 and TRBJ1-2; the D is unclear. This CDR3 is built from 16 residues. The germline V and J ends were trimmed by 1 base and 5 bases, with 17 bases remaining between them. CDR1 LGHDT and CDR2 YNNKEL come from the germline V gene (reference sequence). The CDR3 protein is CASSQGHTTFAYGYTF. CDR3 bases: TGTGCCAGCAGCCAAGGGCATACCACCTTCGCTTATGGCTACACCTTC. Full variable domain (rest looked up from reference TRBV3-1 and TRBJ1-2): DTAVSQTPKYLVTQMGNDKSIKCEQNLGHDTMYWYKQDSKKFLKIMFSYNNKELIINETVPNRFSPKSPDKAHLNLHINSLELGDSAVYFCASSQGHTTFAYGYTFGSGTRLTVV.

The V and J genes are TRBV12-3 or TRBV12-4 and TRBJ1-5; 7 bases match TRBD1. V shed 5 bases and J 3 bases; nucleotides not matched to a gene: 10. This CDR3 is built from 16 residues. The CDR3 sequence is CASSPMAGGPNQPQHF. The CDR3 coding sequence is TGTGCCAGCAGTCCCATGGCAGGGGGTCCCAATCAGCCCCAGCATTTT.

The chain's CDR3 is CASSERGQGARGYTF. For the CDR3, the DNA is TGTGCCAGCAGTGAAAGGGGACAGGGGGCACGTGGCTACACCTTC. This chain uses TRBV6-1 with TRBJ1-2, with TRBD1 matching over 12 bases. The J segment lost 7 bases and the V segment lost 2 bases, leaving 5 bases of the junction unmatched. The CDR3 loop spans 15 amino acids. Germline CDR1 reads MNHNS; CDR2 reads SASEGT.

This rearrangement joins TRBV12-3 or TRBV12-4 to TRBJ1-2; no firm D call. Trimming pared 1 base from V and 5 bases from J, leaving 11 bases between. The CDR3 contains 14 residues. The DNA of the CDR3 is TGTGCCAGCAGTTTAGGCGGCCACCCGTATGGCTACACCTTC. Encoded protein: CASSLGGHPYGYTF.

V gene TRBV5-4 combines with J gene TRBJ1-2; 7 nucleotides line up with TRBD1. The CDR3 runs to 15 residues. V lost 3 bases to trimming and J lost 4 bases; unmatched junction nucleotides: 9. CDR1 and CDR2 (germline): SGHNT, YYREEE (reference sequence). CDR3 DNA: TGTGCCAGCAGCTCAACGAGACAGGGCCCCTATGGCTACACCTTC. Encoded protein: CASSSTRQGPYGYTF. Combining the CDR3 with reference TRBV5-4 and TRBJ1-2 gives the whole variable domain ETGVTQSPTHLIKTRGQQVTLRCSSQSGHNTVSWYQQALGQGPQFIFQYYREEENGRGNFPPRFSGLQFPNYSSELNVNALELDDSALYLCASSSTRQGPYGYTFGSGTRLTVV.

The V and J genes are TRBV20-1 and TRBJ1-2; 9 bases are shared with TRBD1. J lost 4 bases, V lost 0 bases, and 18 bases had no gene match. Germline lookup yields CDR1 DFQATT and CDR2 SNEGSKA (reference sequence). The CDR3 has 19 amino acids. The CDR3 DNA is TGCAGTGCTAGAGACCGTAAGGCGGGACAGGGCGGGACAGGCTATGGCTACACCTTC. This gives the protein CSARDRKAGQGGTGYGYTF.

The chain carries TRBV12-3 or TRBV12-4 and TRBJ2-5; D perhaps matches TRBD1 (7 bases). The J call could be wrong; TRBJ2-7 is a better fit for the DNA end. The CDR3 is 15 residues long. The CDR3 nucleotides are TGTGCCAGCAGTAGGTGTGAAGGAGGGGGCGGCGAGCAGTACTTC. It yields the protein CASSRCEGGGGEQYF.

This clonotype occurred once. The gene calls are TRBV10-3 and TRBJ2-1, with 12 positions matching TRBD2. V was pared by 8 bases and J by 7 bases, with 6 bases of the junction left unmatched. Germline V CDR1 and CDR2: ENHRY, SYGVKD. This CDR3 spans 14 amino acids. In nucleotides, the CDR3 is TGTGCCATCTCTCCTAGCGGGAGGGATAATGAGCAGTTCTTC. Translating it yields CAISPSGRDNEQFF.

The chain is built from TRBV25-1 and TRBJ1-2; 8 bases agree with TRBD1. This CDR3 is built from 16 residues. Germline V gives CDR1 MGHDK, CDR2 SYGVNS. V gave up 4 bases and J gave up 5 bases; unmatched junction bases: 12. CDR3 loop: CASSGAGGEEPYGYTF. In DNA, the CDR3 is TGTGCCAGCAGTGGGGCAGGGGGCGAGGAGCCTTATGGCTACACCTTC.

In this sample, this clonotype turned up a few times. The chain carries TRBV10-3 and TRBJ2-7; D may be TRBD1 (5 bases). V lost 2 bases and J 1 base, leaving 9 bases between the germline ends. Germline CDR1 is ENHRY and CDR2 is SYGVKD. This CDR3 is built from 14 residues. The DNA of the CDR3 is TGTGCCATCAGTGAGAGGGGTGATTCCTACGAGCAGTACTTC. Amino acids: CAISERGDSYEQYF.

The chain is built from TRBV7-2 and TRBJ2-3; TRBD1 aligns across 8 bases. J was trimmed by 4 bases and V by 7 bases; bases with no gene match: 10. Germline CDR1 reads SGHTA; CDR2 reads FQGNSA. The CDR3 contains 15 residues. CDR3 region: CASTQDRDVPDTQYF. For the CDR3, the DNA is TGTGCCAGCACCCAGGACAGGGACGTCCCAGATACGCAGTATTTT. The full variable domain, completed using reference TRBV7-2 and TRBJ2-3, is GAGVSQSPSNKVTEKGKDVELRCDPISGHTALYWYRQSLGQGLEFLIYFQGNSAPDKSGLPSDRFSAERTGGSVSTLTIQRTQQEDSAVYLCASTQDRDVPDTQYFGPGTRLTVL.

The rearrangement joins TRBV7-2 to TRBJ2-1, with 11 bases matching TRBD2. The J call could be wrong; TRBJ2-7 is a better fit for the DNA end. The germline V gene has CDR1 SGHTA and CDR2 FQGNSA. The CDR3 contains 15 residues. The CDR3 coding sequence is TGTGCCAGTACTCTAGCGGGAGGACCCAATGATGAGCAGTACTTC. Its protein product is CASTLAGGPNDEQYF.

The sample holds a few counts of this clonotype. The chain joins TRBV7-2 to TRBJ2-1; 7 bases agree with TRBD2. This CDR3 region has 14 residues. Trimming cost V 5 bases and J 10 bases; bases outside gene matches: 11. Per the germline V gene, CDR1 is SGHTA and CDR2 is FQGNSA. The CDR3 nucleotides are TGTGCCAGCAGCCTAAGCGGGGATTTCTACGAGCAGTTCTTC. It codes for CASSLSGDFYEQFF.

The J gene is TRBJ2-5, the V gene TRBV7-2; D could derive from TRBD1 or TRBD2 (5 bases each). The end of the DNA is better explained by TRBJ2-7, so the J call may be wrong. CDR1 and CDR2 from the germline V gene are SGHTA and FQGNSA. The CDR3 runs 15 residues. The CDR3 DNA reads as TGTGCCAGCAGCCCCAGCGGCATCTTGGGGGTCGAGCAGTACTTC. It codes for CASSPSGILGVEQYF.

This clonotype was recorded a few times. The rearrangement uses TRBV7-2 and TRBJ2-5, with D perhaps matching TRBD2 (6 bases). The CDR3 is 17 amino acids. Germline assignment: CDR1 SGHTA and CDR2 FQGNSA. V lost 3 bases and J 3 bases, leaving 20 bases between the germline ends. CDR3 loop: CASSFKRAHLIKETQYF. The CDR3 nucleotides read TGTGCCAGCAGCTTTAAGCGGGCCCATCTTATCAAAGAGACCCAGTACTTC.

The chain carries TRBV5-1 and TRBJ2-4; 13 bases agree with TRBD2. The germline V gene encodes CDR1 SGHRS and CDR2 YFSETQ. CDR3 length: 14 residues. V lost 3 bases and J lost 11; bases outside the gene matches: 5. The CDR3 protein is CASSSGLAGSFQYF. DNA for the CDR3: TGCGCCAGCAGCTCGGGACTAGCGGGGAGCTTTCAGTACTTC. The full variable domain, its missing parts supplied by reference TRBV5-1 and TRBJ2-4, is KAGVTQTPRYLIKTRGQQVTLSCSPISGHRSVSWYQQTPGQGLQFLFEYFSETQRNKGNFPGRFSGRQFSNSRSEMNVSTLELGDSALYLCASSSGLAGSFQYFGAGTRLSVL.

This sequence joins TRBV20-1 and TRBJ1-2; a possible D gene is TRBD1 (5 bases). Germline V gene sequence: CDR1 DFQATT, CDR2 SNEGSKA (reference sequence). The CDR3 extends over 16 amino acids. The V end lost 7 bases, the J end lost 7 bases, and 28 bases lay between the germline ends. CDR3 protein: CSVPPSGTQKISGYTF. The CDR3 DNA is TGCAGTGTTCCACCCTCCGGGACCCAAAAAATATCTGGCTACACCTTC.

The J gene is TRBJ2-6, the V gene TRBV12-3 or TRBV12-4; D may match TRBD1 or TRBD2 (5 bases each). CDR3 length equals 17 residues. Deletions cut 6 bases from V and 0 bases from J, with 15 bases between. The CDR3 nucleotides are TGTGCCAGCAGCCGGACCCGGGGCAGCTCTGGGGCCAACGTCCTGACTTTC. Its translation is CASSRTRGSSGANVLTF.

The V call is TRBV5-1, the J call TRBJ2-1, with 8 nucleotides matching TRBD2. Germline V gives CDR1 SGHRS, CDR2 YFSETQ. This CDR3 has 14 amino acids. V dropped 7 bases and J dropped 5; count of bases not matched to a gene: 8. The chain's CDR3 is CASQGPAGDNEQFF. The CDR3 DNA is TGCGCCAGCCAGGGGCCAGCGGGAGACAATGAGCAGTTCTTC.

The chain is built from TRBV4-1 and TRBJ2-5, with D possibly being TRBD1 or TRBD2 (6 bases each). CDR1 MGHRA and CDR2 YSYEKL come from the germline V gene. Between the trimmed V and J ends, which lost 4 bases and 3 bases, there was a span of 12 bases. The CDR3 covers 14 residues. The CDR3 DNA reads as TGCGCCAGCAGCCTAAAAAGGGGGGAAGAGACCCAGTACTTC. This sequence encodes CASSLKRGEETQYF.